This T cell receptor beta chain derives from a study of cytomegalovirus exposure and HLA in healthy donors. Overall study findings and caveats: It was confirmed in vitro that a few of the CMV-associated chains were specific for CMV antigens. In a later analysis, TCR beta V- and J-gene trimming was associated with a missense DCLRE1C variant.

Researchers ran the PCR with 60 Vbeta and 13 Jbeta primers. Generated by immunoSEQ multiplex PCR, the TCRdb table keeps only in-frame clones and is missing some. The listing contains 150,000 or so clones. Germline V gene lookup returns CDR1 SQVTM and CDR2 ANQGSEA. The CDR3 length is 14 residues. J gave up 3 bases and V 7 bases, and 10 bases lay outside the gene matches. With regard to this clone: What it binds is not known.

This TCR came from a man aged 18 to 30 in good health and CMV-seronegative. The V gene is TRBV29-1, the J gene TRBJ2-3, with TRBD1 matching 7 bases. The sample comprised PBMCs. As DNA, the CDR3 is TGCAGCGCCTCGGCGACAGGGCGGACAGATACGCAGTATTTT. Encoded protein: CSASATGRTDTQYF.